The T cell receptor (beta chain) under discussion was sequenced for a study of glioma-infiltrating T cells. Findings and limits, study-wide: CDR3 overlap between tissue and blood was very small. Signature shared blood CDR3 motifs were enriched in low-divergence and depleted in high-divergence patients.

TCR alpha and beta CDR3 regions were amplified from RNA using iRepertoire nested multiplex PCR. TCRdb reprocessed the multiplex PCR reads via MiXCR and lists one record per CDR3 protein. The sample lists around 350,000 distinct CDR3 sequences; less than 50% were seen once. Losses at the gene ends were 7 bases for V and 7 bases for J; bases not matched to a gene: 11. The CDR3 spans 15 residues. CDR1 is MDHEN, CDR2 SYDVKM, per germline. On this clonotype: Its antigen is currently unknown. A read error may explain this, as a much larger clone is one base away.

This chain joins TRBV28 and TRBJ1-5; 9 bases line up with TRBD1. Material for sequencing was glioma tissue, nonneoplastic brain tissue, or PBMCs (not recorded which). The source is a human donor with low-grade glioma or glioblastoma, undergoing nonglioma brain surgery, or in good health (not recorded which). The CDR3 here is CASTLLGQGVQPQHF. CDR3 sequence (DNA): TGTGCCAGCACCCTACTGGGACAGGGAGTACAGCCCCAGCATTTT.